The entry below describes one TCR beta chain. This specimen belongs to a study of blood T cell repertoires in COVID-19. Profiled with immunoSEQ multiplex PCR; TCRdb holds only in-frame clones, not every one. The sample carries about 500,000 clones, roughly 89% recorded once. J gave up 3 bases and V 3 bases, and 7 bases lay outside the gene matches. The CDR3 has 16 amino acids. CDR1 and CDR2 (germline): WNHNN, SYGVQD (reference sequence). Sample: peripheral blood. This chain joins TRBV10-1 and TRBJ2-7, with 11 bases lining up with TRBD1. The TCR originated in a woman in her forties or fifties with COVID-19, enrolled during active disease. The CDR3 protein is CASSENFGTGGYEQYF. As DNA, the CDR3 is TGCGCCAGCAGTGAAAACTTCGGGACAGGGGGCTACGAGCAGTACTTC.